A single sample gave rise to the 30 T cell receptor beta chains below, sequenced in a study of Ad26.COV2.S vaccination and SARS-CoV-2 variants. Treatment here: about 20 received Ad26.COV2.S at low or high dose, single or two shots; 5 received placebo; per-sample allocation not given. After the first vaccine or placebo injection, samples were drawn on day 63. TCRdb's table, derived via immunoSEQ multiplex PCR, lists solely in-frame clones and lacks some. The repertoire holds over 450,000 clones, with 80% to 90% as singletons. Sequencing was performed on peripheral blood, taken in a trial of Ad26.COV2.S vaccine versus placebo. These receptors all stem from a person aged 18-65 years who received the Ad26.COV2.S COVID-19 vaccine or a placebo.

The V and J genes are TRBV7-9 and TRBJ1-1; D is undetermined. The V end lost 5 bases, the J end lost 11 bases, and 9 bases lay between the germline ends. CDR3 length: 10 residues. Germline-derived CDR1 and CDR2 are SEHNR and FQNEAQ (reference sequence). CDR3 sequence (DNA): TGTGCCAGCAGCCCACCCTGGGCTTTCTTT. Translating gives CASSPPWAFF.

The chain couples TRBV7-9 to TRBJ1-1; 8 bases agree with TRBD1. The CDR3 runs 14 residues. The germline gives CDR1 SEHNR, CDR2 FQNEAQ (reference sequence). J gave up 1 base and V 7 bases, and 5 bases lay outside the gene matches. This chain's CDR3 is CASTNQGANTEAFF. The CDR3 DNA reads TGTGCCAGCACTAATCAGGGGGCGAACACTGAAGCTTTCTTT.

This chain uses TRBV12-3 or TRBV12-4 with TRBJ1-2; D remains unclear. The length of the CDR3 is 11 residues. Trimming shortened V by 1 base and J by 9 bases, and 6 bases separated the two germline ends. CDR3 sequence: CASSLESRYTF. For the CDR3, the DNA is TGTGCCAGCAGTTTAGAGTCCCGCTACACCTTC.

This clone was observed a single time. The chain links TRBV10-2 to TRBJ2-5, with unresolved D. V was clipped by 2 bases and J by 2 bases, with 3 bases between them. The germline gives CDR1 WSHSY, CDR2 SAAADI. This CDR3 spans 12 amino acids. CDR3 sequence (DNA): TGCGCCAGCAGTGAGGGGCAAGAGACCCAGTACTTC. It encodes CASSEGQETQYF.

This chain uses TRBV5-1 with TRBJ2-5; D is ambiguous. Germline V lookup: CDR1 SGHRS, CDR2 YFSETQ. V was shortened by 3 bases and J by 1 base, with 22 bases between the two germline ends. This CDR3 has 18 amino acids. CDR3 nucleotides: TGCGCCAGCAGCTCGGCCAGAAACATTATCTCCCTCCAAGAGACCCAGTACTTC. Translation gives CASSSARNIISLQETQYF.

The V and J genes are TRBV28 and TRBJ2-2; no reliable D call. This CDR3 region has 14 residues. Germline CDR1 reads MDHEN; CDR2 reads SYDVKM. V was pared by 6 bases and J by 1 base, with 9 bases between. CDR3 amino acids: CASRPGKNTGELFF. Written as DNA, the CDR3 is TGTGCCAGCAGACCTGGGAAGAACACCGGGGAGCTGTTTTTT.

The V call is TRBV6-6, the J call TRBJ2-5; 8 nucleotides align to TRBD1. Germline V gene data show CDR1 as MNHNY and CDR2 as SVGAGI (reference sequence). This CDR3 spans 15 amino acids. Trimming removed 6 bases from V and 8 bases from J; junction bases left unmatched: 14. CDR3 coding DNA: TGTGCCAGCAGCCATCTCGACAGGGGAGTGTACACCCAGTACTTC. Translated, it gives CASSHLDRGVYTQYF.

J is TRBJ1-2 and V is TRBV18; TRBD1 might be the D (6 bases). The CDR3 runs 14 residues. Trimming cost V 0 bases and J 3 bases, with 8 bases left between them. Germline V gene data show CDR1 as KGHSH and CDR2 as LQKENI. The CDR3 spells CASSPPPGDYGYTF. The CDR3 DNA follows: TGTGCCAGCTCACCACCGCCAGGGGACTATGGCTACACCTTC.

The chain uses TRBV30 and TRBJ2-2; no clear D. Trimming shortened V by 3 bases and J by 7 bases, and 9 bases separated the two germline ends. CDR1 and CDR2 (germline): GTSNPN, SVGIG (reference sequence). This CDR3 spans 12 amino acids. The CDR3 DNA sequence: TGTGCCTGGAGCAAACTTGGCGGGGAGCTGTTTTTT. Its protein product is CAWSKLGGELFF.

The chain couples TRBV6-5 to TRBJ1-4, with D unclear. This CDR3 comprises 11 residues. V was shortened by 6 bases and J by 8 bases, with 7 bases between the two germline ends. From germline, CDR1 is MNHEY and CDR2 SVGAGI. The chain's CDR3 is CASSVLEKLFF. As DNA, the CDR3 is TGTGCCAGCAGCGTCTTAGAAAAACTGTTTTTT.

The J gene is TRBJ2-1, the V gene TRBV5-1; D ambiguous. This CDR3 comprises 15 residues. Germline CDR1 reads SGHRS; CDR2 reads YFSETQ. Trimming took off 0 bases at V and 6 bases at J, with 13 bases between the two ends. CDR3 nucleotide sequence: TGCGCCAGCAGCTTGGCCCAGCCGGTCCGCAATGAGCAGTTCTTC. Amino acids: CASSLAQPVRNEQFF.

This clone was picked up a small number of times. This chain joins TRBV5-5 and TRBJ2-7, with 8 bases matching TRBD1. V was clipped by 0 bases and J by 4 bases; unmatched bases: 3. The germline V gene encodes CDR1 SGHKS and CDR2 YYEKEE (reference sequence). This CDR3 is 14 amino acids long. The chain's CDR3 is CASSLAQGAYEQYF. CDR3 nucleotides: TGTGCCAGCAGCTTGGCTCAGGGGGCTTACGAGCAGTACTTC.

In this sample, this clone turned up once. The V gene is TRBV29-1, the J gene TRBJ2-1, with D maybe TRBD2 (6 bases). Looked up from germline, CDR1 is SQVTM and CDR2 is ANQGSEA. The CDR3 is 14 amino acids. Trimming removed 7 bases at V and 6 bases at J, with 19 bases between. The CDR3 nucleotides are TGCAGCGCTCCTGGGCTAGCGTGGTTCAATGAGCAGTTCTTC. As protein: CSAPGLAWFNEQFF.

This clone showed up just a few times. Other DNA sequences in the sample encode the same CDR3. The chain recombines TRBV30 with TRBJ1-1; D is undetermined. Germline CDR1 GTSNPN, CDR2 SVGIG (reference sequence). Trimming pared 2 bases from V and 0 bases from J, leaving 4 bases between. The CDR3 is 12 amino acids. CDR3 protein: CAWSRMNTEAFF. DNA for the CDR3: TGTGCCTGGAGTCGGATGAACACTGAAGCTTTCTTT.

The chain uses TRBV4-1 and TRBJ2-1, with TRBD1 identical over 8 bases. CDR3 size: 18 residues. Germline V gives CDR1 MGHRA, CDR2 YSYEKL. Losses at the gene ends were 3 bases for V and 4 bases for J; bases not matched to a gene: 14. This CDR3 is CASSQEPPDRVGYNEQFF. As DNA, the CDR3 is TGCGCCAGCAGCCAGGAACCGCCGGACAGGGTTGGGTACAATGAGCAGTTCTTC.

The chain uses TRBV2 and TRBJ2-3; D uncertain. Trimming took off 2 bases at V and 0 bases at J, with 9 bases between the two ends. The CDR3 contains 15 residues. Germline V gives CDR1 SNHLY, CDR2 FYNNEI. CDR3 in amino acids: CASSEWKYSTDTQYF. Here the CDR3 DNA reads TGTGCCAGCAGTGAATGGAAATATAGCACAGATACGCAGTATTTT.

The J gene is TRBJ2-1, the V gene TRBV20-1, with D unresolved. Germline values: CDR1 DFQATT, CDR2 SNEGSKA (reference sequence). This CDR3 spans 10 amino acids. The CDR3 protein is CTSSGDEQFF. Here the CDR3 DNA reads TGCACCTCTAGTGGGGATGAGCAGTTCTTC.

The V and J genes are TRBV29-1 and TRBJ2-2, with 7 bases that match TRBD2. Germline CDR1 and CDR2: SQVTM and ANQGSEA. Unmatched junction bases numbered 4, after V lost 4 bases and J lost 5 bases. This CDR3 comprises 13 residues. The CDR3 sequence: CSVATSITGELFF. The CDR3 DNA reads TGCAGCGTTGCGACTAGCATTACCGGGGAGCTGTTTTTT.

This chain links TRBV2 with TRBJ1-2; no reliable D call. Germline V gives CDR1 SNHLY, CDR2 FYNNEI. V dropped 4 bases and J dropped 8 bases, with 11 bases sitting between them. This CDR3 is built from 12 residues. The CDR3 bases are TGTGCCAGCAGTGTAAGGCCAGGCGGCTACACCTTC. This translates into CASSVRPGGYTF. Full variable domain (missing parts from reference TRBV2 and TRBJ1-2): EPEVTQTPSHQVTQMGQEVILRCVPISNHLYFYWYRQILGQKVEFLVSFYNNEISEKSEIFDDQFSVERPDGSNFTLKIRSTKLEDSAMYFCASSVRPGGYTFGSGTRLTVV.

This clone showed up just once. The chain is built from TRBV7-8 and TRBJ2-3, with D unresolved. In germline, CDR1 is SGHVS, CDR2 FQNEAQ. This CDR3 has 13 amino acids. The CDR3 DNA sequence: TGTGCTTCCGTGGGCCTTAGCACAGATACGCAGTATTTT. Its protein is CASVGLSTDTQYF.

This chain joins TRBV9 and TRBJ2-5; tentatively, D is TRBD1 (6 bases). The germline V gene has CDR1 SGDLS and CDR2 YYNGEE. The CDR3 sequence is 14 residues long. Trimming removed 3 bases from V and 5 bases from J, with 14 bases in between. In DNA form, the CDR3 reads TGTGCCAGCAGCGAAGGACAGATCCCGGAGACCCAGTACTTC. Its protein is CASSEGQIPETQYF. The full variable domain, its missing parts supplied by reference TRBV9 and TRBJ2-5, is DSGVTQTPKHLITATGQRVTLRCSPRSGDLSVYWYQQSLDQGLQFLIQYYNGEERAKGNILERFSAQQFPDLHSELNLSSLELGDSALYFCASSEGQIPETQYFGPGTRLLVL.

The chain uses TRBV6-5 and TRBJ2-2, with D hard to call. This CDR3 has 11 residues. CDR1 is MNHEY and CDR2 is SVGAGI in the germline V gene. Trimming took 10 bases from V and 0 from J, leaving 3 bases between them. The CDR3 is CATSNTGELFF. CDR3 nucleotides: TGTGCCACCTCGAACACCGGGGAGCTGTTTTTT.

CDR3 sequence (DNA): TGCGCCAGCAGCCAAGAAATTCGCGGCAGATATAATTCACCCCTCCACTTT. Protein product: CASSQEIRGRYNSPLHF. V is TRBV4-1 and J is TRBJ1-6; D remains unclear. CDR1 is MGHRA, CDR2 YSYEKL, per germline. The germline V and J ends were trimmed by 0 bases and 4 bases, with 13 bases remaining between them. The CDR3 has 17 residues.

The chain uses TRBV9 and TRBJ2-3, with D perhaps TRBD2 (6 bases). Deletions cut 2 bases from V and 1 base from J, with 8 bases between. Germline-derived CDR1 and CDR2 are SGDLS and YYNGEE. CDR3 length: 14 amino acids. CDR3 nucleotides: TGTGCCAGCAGCGTGCGGGAAGGCACAGATACGCAGTATTTT. This gives the protein CASSVREGTDTQYF.

This clone has only one observation. The rearrangement uses TRBV7-2 and TRBJ1-5; unclear D gene. This CDR3 has 14 residues. Trimming took 6 bases from V and 0 from J, leaving 9 bases between them. Germline V gene data show CDR1 as SGHTA and CDR2 as FQGNSA. Here the CDR3 reads CASSQMGSNQPQHF. The CDR3 DNA reads as TGTGCCAGCAGTCAAATGGGTAGCAATCAGCCCCAGCATTTT. Variable domain in full (rest from reference TRBV7-2 and TRBJ1-5): GAGVSQSPSNKVTEKGKDVELRCDPISGHTALYWYRQSLGQGLEFLIYFQGNSAPDKSGLPSDRFSAERTGGSVSTLTIQRTQQEDSAVYLCASSQMGSNQPQHFGDGTRLSIL.

The V and J genes are TRBV10-2 and TRBJ1-4; 7 positions match TRBD1. The V and J ends lost 2 bases and 6 bases, in that order; junction bases with no gene match: 6. Germline-derived CDR1 and CDR2 are WSHSY and SAAADI. The CDR3 extends over 15 amino acids. CDR3 residues: CASSERTGADEKLFF. CDR3 in DNA: TGCGCCAGCAGTGAGAGAACAGGGGCAGATGAAAAACTGTTTTTT.

This clone was found a few times. This rearrangement joins TRBV19 to TRBJ2-7, with D perhaps matching TRBD1 (6 bases). V lost 5 bases and J 4 bases, leaving 12 bases between the germline ends. The CDR3 extends over 13 amino acids. Germline values: CDR1 LNHDA, CDR2 SQIVND (reference sequence). The CDR3 loop reads CASSPNREYEQYF. The CDR3 nucleotides are TGTGCCAGTAGTCCCAACAGGGAATACGAGCAGTACTTC.

In its sample, this clone was seen once. The chain links TRBV9 to TRBJ1-2; D perhaps matches TRBD1 (6 bases). CDR3 length: 17 residues. From germline, CDR1 is SGDLS and CDR2 YYNGEE. V was cut by 1 base and J by 1 base, with 17 bases left in between. The CDR3: CASSVRVSGDLNYGYTF. DNA for the CDR3: TGTGCCAGCAGCGTAAGGGTCTCAGGGGACCTTAACTATGGCTACACCTTC.

This rearrangement joins TRBV15 to TRBJ1-2; D not certain. The CDR3 covers 12 residues. The germline V and J ends were trimmed by 5 bases and 4 bases, with 8 bases remaining between them. Per germline, CDR1 LNHNV and CDR2 YYDKDF (reference sequence). The CDR3 protein is CATSSHSYGYTF. The CDR3 DNA is TGTGCCACCAGCTCGCACAGCTATGGCTACACCTTC.

The chain recombines TRBV7-3 with TRBJ2-2; a weak D match, TRBD1 (7 bases). The V end was cut by 3 bases, the J end by 4 bases, with 9 bases between. Germline CDR1 SGHTA, CDR2 FQGTGA. This CDR3 region has 14 residues. Here the CDR3 reads CASSFQGGTGELFF. The CDR3 DNA follows: TGTGCCAGCAGCTTTCAGGGGGGCACCGGGGAGCTGTTTTTT.